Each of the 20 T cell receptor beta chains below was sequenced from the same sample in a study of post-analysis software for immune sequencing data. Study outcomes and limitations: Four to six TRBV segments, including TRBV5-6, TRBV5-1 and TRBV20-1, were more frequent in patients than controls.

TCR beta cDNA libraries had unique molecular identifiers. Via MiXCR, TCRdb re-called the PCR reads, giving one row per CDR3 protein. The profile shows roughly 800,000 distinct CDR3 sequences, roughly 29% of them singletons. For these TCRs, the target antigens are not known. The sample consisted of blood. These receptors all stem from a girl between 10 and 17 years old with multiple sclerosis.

This CDR3 reads CASSYSTGWGYGYTF. DNA of the CDR3: TGTGCCAGCAGTTACTCTACGGGATGGGGCTATGGCTACACCTTC. V is TRBV6-5 and J is TRBJ1-2, with unresolved D. This CDR3 has 15 amino acids. Trimming shortened V by 0 bases and J by 4 bases, and 12 bases separated the two germline ends. The germline CDR1 and CDR2 sequences are MNHEY and SVGAGI.

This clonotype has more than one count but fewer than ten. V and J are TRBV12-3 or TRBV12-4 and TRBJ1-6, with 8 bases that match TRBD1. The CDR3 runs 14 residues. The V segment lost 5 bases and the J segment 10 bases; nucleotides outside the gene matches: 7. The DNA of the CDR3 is TGTGCCAGCAGTGAGACAGGGGCAAGGTCACCCCTCCACTTT. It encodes CASSETGARSPLHF.

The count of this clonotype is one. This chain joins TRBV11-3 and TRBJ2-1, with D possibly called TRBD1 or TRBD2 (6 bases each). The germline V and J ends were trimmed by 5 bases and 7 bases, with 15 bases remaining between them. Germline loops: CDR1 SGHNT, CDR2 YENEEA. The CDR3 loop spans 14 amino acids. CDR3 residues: CASSPQGGENEQFF. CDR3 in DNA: TGTGCCAGCAGCCCACAGGGAGGTGAGAATGAGCAGTTCTTC.

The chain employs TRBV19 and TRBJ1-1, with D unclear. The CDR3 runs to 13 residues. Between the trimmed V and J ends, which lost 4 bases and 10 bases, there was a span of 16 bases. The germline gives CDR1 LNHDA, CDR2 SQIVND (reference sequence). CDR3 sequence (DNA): TGTGCCAGTAGTACGAGCATGAGAGAAGGAGCTTTCTTT. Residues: CASSTSMREGAFF.

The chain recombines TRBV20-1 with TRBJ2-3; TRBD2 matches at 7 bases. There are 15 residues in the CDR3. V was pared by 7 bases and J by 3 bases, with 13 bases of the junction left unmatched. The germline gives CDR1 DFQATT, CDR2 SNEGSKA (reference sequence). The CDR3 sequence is CSVYRPGGITDTQYF. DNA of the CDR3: TGCAGTGTTTACCGGCCCGGGGGGATTACAGATACGCAGTATTTT.

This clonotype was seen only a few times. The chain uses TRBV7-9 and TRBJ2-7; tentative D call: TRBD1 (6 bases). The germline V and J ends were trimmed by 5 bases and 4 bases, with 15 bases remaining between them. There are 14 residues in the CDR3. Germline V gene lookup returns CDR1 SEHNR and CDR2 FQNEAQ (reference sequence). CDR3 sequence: CASSPPTGKYEQYF. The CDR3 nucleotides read TGTGCCAGCAGCCCCCCGACAGGAAAATACGAGCAGTACTTC.

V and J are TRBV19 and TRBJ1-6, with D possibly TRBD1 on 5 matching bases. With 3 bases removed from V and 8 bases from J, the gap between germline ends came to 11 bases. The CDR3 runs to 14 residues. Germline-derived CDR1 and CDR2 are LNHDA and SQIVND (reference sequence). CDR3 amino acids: CASSIRQGDSPLHF. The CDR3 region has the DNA TGTGCCAGTAGTATCCGCCAGGGAGATTCACCCCTCCACTTT.

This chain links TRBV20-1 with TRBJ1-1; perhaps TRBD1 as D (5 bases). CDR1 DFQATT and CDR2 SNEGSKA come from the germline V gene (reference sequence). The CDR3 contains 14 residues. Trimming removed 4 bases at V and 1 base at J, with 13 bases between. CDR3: CSAKKFGGNTEAFF. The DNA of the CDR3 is TGCAGTGCTAAAAAGTTCGGGGGGAACACTGAAGCTTTCTTT.

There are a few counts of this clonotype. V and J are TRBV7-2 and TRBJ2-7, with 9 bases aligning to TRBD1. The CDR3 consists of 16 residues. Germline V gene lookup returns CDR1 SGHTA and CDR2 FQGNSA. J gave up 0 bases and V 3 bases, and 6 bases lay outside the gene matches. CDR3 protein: CASSLFGQGTSYEQYF. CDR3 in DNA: TGTGCCAGCAGCTTGTTTGGACAGGGGACCTCCTACGAGCAGTACTTC.

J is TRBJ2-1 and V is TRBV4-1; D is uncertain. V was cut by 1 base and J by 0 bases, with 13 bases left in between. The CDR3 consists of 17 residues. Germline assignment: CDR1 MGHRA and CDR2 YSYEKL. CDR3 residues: CASSQVLARSSYNEQFF. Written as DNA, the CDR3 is TGCGCCAGCAGCCAAGTCCTCGCCCGAAGCTCCTACAATGAGCAGTTCTTC.

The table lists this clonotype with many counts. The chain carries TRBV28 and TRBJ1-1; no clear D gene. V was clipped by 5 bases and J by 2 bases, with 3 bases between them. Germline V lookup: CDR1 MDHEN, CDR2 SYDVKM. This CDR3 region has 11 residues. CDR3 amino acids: CASSPNTEAFF. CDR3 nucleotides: TGTGCCAGCAGTCCAAACACTGAAGCTTTCTTT.

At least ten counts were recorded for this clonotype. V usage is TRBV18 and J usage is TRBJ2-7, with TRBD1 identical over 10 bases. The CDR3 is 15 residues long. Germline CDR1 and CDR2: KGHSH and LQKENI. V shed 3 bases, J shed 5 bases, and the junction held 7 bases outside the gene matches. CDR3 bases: TGTGCCAGCTCACCGACCGGGACAGGGGCTGACGAGCAGTACTTC. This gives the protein CASSPTGTGADEQYF.

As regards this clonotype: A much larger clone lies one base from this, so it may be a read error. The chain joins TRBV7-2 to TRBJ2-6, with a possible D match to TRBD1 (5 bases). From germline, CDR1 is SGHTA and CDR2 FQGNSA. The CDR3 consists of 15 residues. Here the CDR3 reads CASSFLGSGANVRTF. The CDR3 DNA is TGTGCCAGCAGCTTCCTAGGGTCTGGGGCCAACGTCCGGACTTTC.

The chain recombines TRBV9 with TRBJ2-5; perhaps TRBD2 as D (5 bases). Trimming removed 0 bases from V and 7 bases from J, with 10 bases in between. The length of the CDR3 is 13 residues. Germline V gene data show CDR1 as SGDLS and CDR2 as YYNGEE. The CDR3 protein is CASSVGSAGTQYF. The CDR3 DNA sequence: TGTGCCAGCAGCGTAGGTAGCGCAGGGACCCAGTACTTC.

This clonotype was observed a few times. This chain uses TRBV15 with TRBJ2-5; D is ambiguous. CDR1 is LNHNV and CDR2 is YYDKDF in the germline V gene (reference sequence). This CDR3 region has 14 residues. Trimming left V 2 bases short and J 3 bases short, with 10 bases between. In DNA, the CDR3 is TGTGCCACCAGCAGAAACACCCTAAAAGAGACCCAGTACTTC. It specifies CATSRNTLKETQYF.

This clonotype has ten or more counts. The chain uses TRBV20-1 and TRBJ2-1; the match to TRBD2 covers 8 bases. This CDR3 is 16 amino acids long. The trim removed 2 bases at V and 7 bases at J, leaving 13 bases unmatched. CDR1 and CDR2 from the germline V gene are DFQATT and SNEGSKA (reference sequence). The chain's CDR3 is CSARLPIAGWKNEQFF. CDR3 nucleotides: TGCAGTGCTAGACTCCCAATAGCGGGGTGGAAGAATGAGCAGTTCTTC.

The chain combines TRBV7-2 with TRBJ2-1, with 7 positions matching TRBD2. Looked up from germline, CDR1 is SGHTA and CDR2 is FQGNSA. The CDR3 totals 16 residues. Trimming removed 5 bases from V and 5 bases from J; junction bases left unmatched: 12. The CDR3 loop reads CASSPARVAGDNEQFF. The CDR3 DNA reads TGTGCCAGCAGCCCGGCCCGAGTAGCGGGTGACAATGAGCAGTTCTTC.

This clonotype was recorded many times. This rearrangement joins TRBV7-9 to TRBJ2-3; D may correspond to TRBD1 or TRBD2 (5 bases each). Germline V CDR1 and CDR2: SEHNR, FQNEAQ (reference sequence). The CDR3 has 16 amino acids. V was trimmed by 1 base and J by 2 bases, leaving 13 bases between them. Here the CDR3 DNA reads TGTGCCAGCAGCTTAGGGGGGACGGACCACACAGATACGCAGTATTTT. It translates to CASSLGGTDHTDTQYF.

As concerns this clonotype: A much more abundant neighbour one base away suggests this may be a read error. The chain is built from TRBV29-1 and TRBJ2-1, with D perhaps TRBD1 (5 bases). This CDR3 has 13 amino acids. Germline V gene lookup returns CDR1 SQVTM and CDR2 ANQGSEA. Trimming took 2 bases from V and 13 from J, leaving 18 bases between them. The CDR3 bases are TGCAGCGTTGAATTTGGCAGGGCAGAGACCCAGTTCTTC. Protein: CSVEFGRAETQFF.

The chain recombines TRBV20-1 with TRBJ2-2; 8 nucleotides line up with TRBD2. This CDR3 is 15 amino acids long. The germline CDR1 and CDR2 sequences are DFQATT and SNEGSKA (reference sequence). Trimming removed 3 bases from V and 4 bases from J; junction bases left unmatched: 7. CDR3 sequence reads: CSASLAGSGTGELFF. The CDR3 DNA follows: TGCAGTGCTAGTTTAGCGGGATCCGGCACCGGGGAGCTGTTTTTT.